This T cell receptor beta chain came from a study of regulatory T cells in long-lasting Graves disease. CDR3 length: 17 amino acids. Germline CDR1 is SGHVS and CDR2 is FQNEAQ. V shed 3 bases, J shed 4 bases, and the junction held 8 bases outside the gene matches. iRepertoire HTBI primers and Arm-PCR of CDR3 regions built TCR beta libraries. TCRdb redid the calling of the multiplex PCR reads with MiXCR, one entry per CDR3 protein. Seen here are roughly 400,000 distinct CDR3 sequences, more than 20% observed once, and the top ten hold roughly 20%. Study-level findings and limits: New patients shared more than 950 public clonotypes, and persistent patients shared more, with around 2,600. Thyroid tissue went unstudied; only peripheral blood was examined. Lower TCR diversity characterized persistent Graves' patients relative to newly diagnosed patients. Persistent disease favored TRBV28, TRBJ1-2 and TRBJ2-5.

Stated time point: persistent/refractory GD, antithyroid drugs over 5 years with positive TRAb. RNA isolated from PBMCs was used to make the TCR library. This clonotype was recorded at least ten times. Its antigen is unidentified. The specimen comprised peripheral blood mononuclear cells (PBMCs), sampled when the disease was refractory, from a patient treated with antithyroid drugs. V and J are TRBV7-8 and TRBJ2-5, with 13 positions matching TRBD2. This clonotype was obtained from a female donor with Graves disease. CDR3 loop: CASSLGTSGTWGETQYF. The DNA for the CDR3 is TGTGCCAGCAGCTTGGGGACTAGCGGGACCTGGGGAGAGACCCAGTACTTC.